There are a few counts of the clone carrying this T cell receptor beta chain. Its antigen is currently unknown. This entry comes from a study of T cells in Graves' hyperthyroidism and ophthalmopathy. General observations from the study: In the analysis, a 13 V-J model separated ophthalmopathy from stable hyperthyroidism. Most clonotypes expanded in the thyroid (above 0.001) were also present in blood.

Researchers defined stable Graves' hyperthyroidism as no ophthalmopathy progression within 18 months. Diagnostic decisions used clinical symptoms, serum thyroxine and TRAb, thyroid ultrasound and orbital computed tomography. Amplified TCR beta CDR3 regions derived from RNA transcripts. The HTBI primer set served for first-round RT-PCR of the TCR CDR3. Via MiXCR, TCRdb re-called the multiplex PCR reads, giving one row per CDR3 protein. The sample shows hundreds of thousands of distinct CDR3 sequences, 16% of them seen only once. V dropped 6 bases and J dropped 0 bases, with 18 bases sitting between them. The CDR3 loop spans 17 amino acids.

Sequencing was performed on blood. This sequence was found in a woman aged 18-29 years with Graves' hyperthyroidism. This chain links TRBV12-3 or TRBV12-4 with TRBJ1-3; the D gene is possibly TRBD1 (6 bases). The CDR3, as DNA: TGTGCCAGCAGGACCAGGGGAAGACGGAGCTCTGGAAACACCATATATTTT. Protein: CASRTRGRRSSGNTIYF.